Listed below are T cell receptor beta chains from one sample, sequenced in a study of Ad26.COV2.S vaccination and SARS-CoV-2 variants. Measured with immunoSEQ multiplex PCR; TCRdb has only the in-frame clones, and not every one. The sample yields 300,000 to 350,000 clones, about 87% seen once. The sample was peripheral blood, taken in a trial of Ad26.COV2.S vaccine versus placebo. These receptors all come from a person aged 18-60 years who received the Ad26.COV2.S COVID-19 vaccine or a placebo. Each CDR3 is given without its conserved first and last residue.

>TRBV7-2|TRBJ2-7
ASTVTGAGGSYEQY
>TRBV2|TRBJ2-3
ASRVTSGGADTQY
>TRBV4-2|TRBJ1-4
ASSQDRGGGEKLF
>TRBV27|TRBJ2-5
ASSFAPAGQETQY
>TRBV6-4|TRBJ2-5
ASSDKGLTVTETQY
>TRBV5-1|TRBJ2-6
ASRAHGSGANVLT
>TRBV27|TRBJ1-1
ASSPLISGRTEAF
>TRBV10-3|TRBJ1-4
AISKNIGLNNEKLF
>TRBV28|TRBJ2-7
ASSRRYSRAEQY
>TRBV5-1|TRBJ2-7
ASTGTGNNEQY
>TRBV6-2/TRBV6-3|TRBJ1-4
ASSYPTGQPNEKLF
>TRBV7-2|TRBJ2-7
ASSLVGASQKVEQY
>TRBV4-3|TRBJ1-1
ASSLRGGNTEAF
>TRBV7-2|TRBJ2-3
ASSLEASGVWGDTQY
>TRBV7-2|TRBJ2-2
ASSLEGTSGTGELF
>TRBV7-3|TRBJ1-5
ASSSRETSGTTNQPQH
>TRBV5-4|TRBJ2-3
ASSLEGQGTDTQY